Shown below are 12 T cell receptor beta chains from a single sample sequenced in a study of cytomegalovirus exposure and HLA in healthy donors. The study ran its PCR with 60 Vbeta and 13 Jbeta primers. Some clones are missing from TCRdb's copy, which holds only in-frame ones; the method was immunoSEQ multiplex PCR. This table has 60,000 or so clones, 70% to 75% appearing once. The sequencing input was PBMCs. These receptors originate from a man in his forties or fifties in good health and CMV-seropositive.

This chain joins TRBV15 and TRBJ2-7; 8 bases line up with TRBD1. J was trimmed by 6 bases and V by 0 bases; bases with no gene match: 4. This CDR3 has 14 amino acids. Germline CDR1 LNHNV, CDR2 YYDKDF (reference sequence). CDR3 in amino acids: CATSRDQGAGEQYF. The CDR3 DNA reads as TGTGCCACCAGCAGAGATCAGGGGGCGGGCGAGCAGTACTTC.

This sequence joins TRBV6-5 and TRBJ1-2; 9 nucleotides align to TRBD1. The trim removed 0 bases at V and 6 bases at J, leaving 8 bases unmatched. Germline CDR1 and CDR2: MNHEY and SVGAGI. The CDR3 is 16 residues long. The CDR3, as DNA: TGTGCCAGCAGTTACTCGTTTAGGACAGGGGCAGATGGCTACACCTTC. Translated, it gives CASSYSFRTGADGYTF.

V usage is TRBV25-1 and J usage is TRBJ1-4; 10 bases match TRBD1. Germline CDR1 is MGHDK and CDR2 is SYGVNS. V was clipped by 4 bases and J by 5 bases; unmatched bases: 7. The CDR3 consists of 16 residues. CDR3 nucleotides: TGTGCCAGCAGTGGGGTGAGGACAGGGGGGAATGAAAAACTGTTTTTT. This codes for CASSGVRTGGNEKLFF. The whole variable domain, filled in from reference TRBV25-1 and TRBJ1-4, reads EADIYQTPRYLVIGTGKKITLECSQTMGHDKMYWYQQDPGMELHLIHYSYGVNSTEKGDLSSESTVSRIRTEHFPLTLESARPSHTSQYLCASSGVRTGGNEKLFFGSGTQLSVL.

Written as DNA, the CDR3 is TGTGCCTGGAGTTCAGGGTACGAGCAGTACTTC. This gives the protein CAWSSGYEQYF. This sequence joins TRBV30 and TRBJ2-7, with a weak D call TRBD1 (5 bases). V was pared by 2 bases and J by 4 bases, with 6 bases between. The CDR3 totals 11 residues. CDR1 is GTSNPN, CDR2 SVGIG, per germline (reference sequence).

The chain carries TRBV10-3 and TRBJ1-1; D perhaps matches TRBD1 (5 bases). Germline V gives CDR1 ENHRY, CDR2 SYGVKD. This CDR3 spans 14 amino acids. The ends were cut back, 3 bases at V and 4 bases at J, with 12 bases in the middle. DNA of the CDR3: TGTGCCATCAGTGAATATATGGGGGGCACTGAAGCTTTCTTT. It is translated as CAISEYMGGTEAFF.

The chain joins TRBV13 to TRBJ2-3, with D perhaps TRBD2 (6 bases). CDR3 length: 15 amino acids. Trimming left V 5 bases short and J 4 bases short, with 16 bases between. The germline V gene has CDR1 PRHDT and CDR2 FYEKMQ (reference sequence). CDR3 residues: CASSAGLQGADTQYF. For the CDR3, the DNA is TGTGCCAGCAGCGCGGGACTCCAAGGGGCAGATACGCAGTATTTT.

J is TRBJ2-3 and V is TRBV5-1; TRBD2 matches 9 bases. Germline V lookup: CDR1 SGHRS, CDR2 YFSETQ. The length of the CDR3 is 16 residues. Trimming took 4 bases from V and 2 from J; bases not matched to a gene: 8. The CDR3 sequence is CASSLGLAGATDTQYF. The CDR3 region has the DNA TGCGCCAGCAGCCTGGGGTTAGCGGGGGCCACAGATACGCAGTATTTT.

This rearrangement joins TRBV5-1 to TRBJ2-3; 12 nucleotides agree with TRBD2. This CDR3 contains 16 residues. Looked up from germline, CDR1 is SGHRS and CDR2 is YFSETQ. V lost 4 bases, J lost 5 bases, and 8 bases stayed unmatched. The CDR3 DNA sequence: TGCGCCAGCAGCACAAGACTAGCGGGGGTTGTAGATACGCAGTATTTT. Amino acid sequence: CASSTRLAGVVDTQYF. Combining the CDR3 with reference TRBV5-1 and TRBJ2-3 gives the whole variable domain KAGVTQTPRYLIKTRGQQVTLSCSPISGHRSVSWYQQTPGQGLQFLFEYFSETQRNKGNFPGRFSGRQFSNSRSEMNVSTLELGDSALYLCASSTRLAGVVDTQYFGPGTRLTVL.

V and J are TRBV7-6 and TRBJ1-5; D is ambiguous. The CDR3 consists of 13 residues. Trimming stripped 5 bases from V and 4 bases from J, with 9 bases between. The germline V gene encodes CDR1 SGHVS and CDR2 FNYEAQ. The CDR3 coding sequence is TGTGCCAGCAGCCAGAATCAGAATCAGCCCCAGCATTTT. Translated, it gives CASSQNQNQPQHF.

This chain joins TRBV5-1 and TRBJ1-2; unclear D gene. V was clipped by 4 bases and J by 5 bases, with 18 bases between them. There are 15 residues in the CDR3. Germline lookup yields CDR1 SGHRS and CDR2 YFSETQ. The CDR3 sequence: CASSPESDTYYGYTF. CDR3 in DNA: TGCGCCAGCAGCCCGGAAAGCGATACATATTATGGCTACACCTTC.

This clone was seen a few times. This chain links TRBV5-1 with TRBJ2-1, with TRBD1 identical over 7 bases. Per the germline V gene, CDR1 is SGHRS and CDR2 is YFSETQ. The CDR3 extends over 16 amino acids. After removal of 1 base from V and 0 bases from J, the junction contained 4 bases not matched to a gene. CDR3: CASSLTGAISYNEQFF. The CDR3 DNA reads as TGCGCCAGCAGCTTGACAGGGGCGATCTCCTACAATGAGCAGTTCTTC.

This chain joins TRBV28 and TRBJ2-7; maybe TRBD2 (5 bases). V lost 6 bases and J lost 9, with 21 bases in between. The germline gives CDR1 MDHEN, CDR2 SYDVKM. This CDR3 spans 14 amino acids. The CDR3 coding sequence is TGTGCCAGCAGCTCTACCGACACCATCGGGGTGCAGTACTTC. Its translation: CASSSTDTIGVQYF.